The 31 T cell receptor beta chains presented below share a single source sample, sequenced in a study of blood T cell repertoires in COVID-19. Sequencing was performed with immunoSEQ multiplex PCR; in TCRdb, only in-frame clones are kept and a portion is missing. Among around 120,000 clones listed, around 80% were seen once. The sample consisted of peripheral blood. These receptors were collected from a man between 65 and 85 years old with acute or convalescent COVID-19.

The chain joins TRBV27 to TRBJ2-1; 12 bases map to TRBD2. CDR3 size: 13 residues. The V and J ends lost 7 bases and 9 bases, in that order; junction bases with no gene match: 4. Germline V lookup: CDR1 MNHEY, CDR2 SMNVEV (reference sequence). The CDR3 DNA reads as TGTGCCAGCACTAGCGGGGGGGTCGTTGAGCAGTTCTTC. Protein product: CASTSGGVVEQFF.

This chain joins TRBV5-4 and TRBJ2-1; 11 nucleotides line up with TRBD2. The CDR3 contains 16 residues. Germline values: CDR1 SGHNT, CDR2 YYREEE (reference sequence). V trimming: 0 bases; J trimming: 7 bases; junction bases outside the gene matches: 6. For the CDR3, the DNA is TGTGCCAGCAGCTTGGGACTAGCGGGAAAAGGGAATGAGCAGTTCTTC. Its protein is CASSLGLAGKGNEQFF.

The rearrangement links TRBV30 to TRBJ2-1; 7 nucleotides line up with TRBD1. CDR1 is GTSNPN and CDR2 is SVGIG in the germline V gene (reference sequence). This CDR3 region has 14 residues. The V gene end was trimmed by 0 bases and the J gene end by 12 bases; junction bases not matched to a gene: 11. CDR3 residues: CAWSVEGTASGQFF. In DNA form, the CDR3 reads TGTGCCTGGAGTGTTGAAGGGACAGCCTCTGGGCAGTTCTTC.

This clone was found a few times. CDR3 coding DNA: TGTGCCAGCACCGAACAGGGGACTGGAAACACCATATATTTT. Residues: CASTEQGTGNTIYF. The rearrangement links TRBV9 to TRBJ1-3; 7 bases line up with TRBD1. Germline V gene sequence: CDR1 SGDLS, CDR2 YYNGEE. This CDR3 spans 14 amino acids. With V trimmed by 6 bases and J by 2 bases, 5 bases remained unmatched.

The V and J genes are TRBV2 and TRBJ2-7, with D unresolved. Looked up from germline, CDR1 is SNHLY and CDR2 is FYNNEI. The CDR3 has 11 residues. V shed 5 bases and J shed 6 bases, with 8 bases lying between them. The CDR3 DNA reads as TGTGCCAGCAGTACAGTTGCCGAGCAGTACTTC. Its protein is CASSTVAEQYF.

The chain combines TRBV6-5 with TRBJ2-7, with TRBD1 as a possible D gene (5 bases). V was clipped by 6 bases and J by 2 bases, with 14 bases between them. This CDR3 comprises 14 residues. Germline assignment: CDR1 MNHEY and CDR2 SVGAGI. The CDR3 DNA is TGTGCCAGCAGGCGCTTTGGGGCACCCTACGAGCAGTACTTC. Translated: CASRRFGAPYEQYF.

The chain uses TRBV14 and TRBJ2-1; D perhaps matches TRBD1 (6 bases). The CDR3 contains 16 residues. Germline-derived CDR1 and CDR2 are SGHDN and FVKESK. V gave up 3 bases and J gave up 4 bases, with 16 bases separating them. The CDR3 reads CASSHLTGTSYNEQFF. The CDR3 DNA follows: TGTGCCAGCAGCCATCTAACAGGGACCTCGTACAATGAGCAGTTCTTC.

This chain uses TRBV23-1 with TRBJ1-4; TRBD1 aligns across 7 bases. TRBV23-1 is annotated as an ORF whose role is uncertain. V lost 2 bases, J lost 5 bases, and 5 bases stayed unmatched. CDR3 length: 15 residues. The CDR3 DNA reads TGCGCCAGCAGTCAAGGGGCAGGGGGAAATGAAAAACTGTTTTTT. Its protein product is CASSQGAGGNEKLFF.

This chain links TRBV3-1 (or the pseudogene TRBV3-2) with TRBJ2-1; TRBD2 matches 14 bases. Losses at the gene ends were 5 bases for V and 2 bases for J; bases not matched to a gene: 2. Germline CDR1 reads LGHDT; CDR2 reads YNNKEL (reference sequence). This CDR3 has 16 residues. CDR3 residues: CASSTTSGGAYNEQFF. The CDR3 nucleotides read TGTGCCAGCAGCACGACTAGCGGGGGGGCCTACAATGAGCAGTTCTTC.

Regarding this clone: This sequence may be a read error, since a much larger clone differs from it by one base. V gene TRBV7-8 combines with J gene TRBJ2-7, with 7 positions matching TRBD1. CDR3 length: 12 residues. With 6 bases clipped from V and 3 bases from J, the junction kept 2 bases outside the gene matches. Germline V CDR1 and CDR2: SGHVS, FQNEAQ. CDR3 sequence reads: CASSPGGYEQYF. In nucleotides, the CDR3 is TGTGCCAGCAGTCCAGGGGGCTACGAGCAGTACTTC.

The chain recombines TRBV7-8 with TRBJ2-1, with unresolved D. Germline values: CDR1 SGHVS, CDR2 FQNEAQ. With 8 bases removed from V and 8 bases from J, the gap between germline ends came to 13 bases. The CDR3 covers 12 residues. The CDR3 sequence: CASATLRYEQFF. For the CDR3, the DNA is TGTGCCAGCGCGACTTTGCGTTATGAGCAGTTCTTC.

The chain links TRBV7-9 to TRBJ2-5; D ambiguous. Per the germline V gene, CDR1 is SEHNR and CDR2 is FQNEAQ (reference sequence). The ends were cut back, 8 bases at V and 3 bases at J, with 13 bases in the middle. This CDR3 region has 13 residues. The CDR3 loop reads CASVAGVKETQYF. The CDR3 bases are TGTGCCAGCGTCGCCGGAGTCAAAGAGACCCAGTACTTC.

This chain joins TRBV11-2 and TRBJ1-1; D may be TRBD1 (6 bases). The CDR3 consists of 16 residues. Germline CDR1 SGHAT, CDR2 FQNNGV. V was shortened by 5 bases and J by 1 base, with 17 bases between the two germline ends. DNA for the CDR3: TGTGCCAGCAGCCCATGGGGAGGGGGGACGAACACTGAAGCTTTCTTT. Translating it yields CASSPWGGGTNTEAFF.

As DNA, the CDR3 is TGTGCCAGCAGCCGCGGGGGGGAGGCAGATACGCAGTATTTT. Translation: CASSRGGEADTQYF. V gene TRBV6-5 combines with J gene TRBJ2-3; 9 bases are a match to TRBD2. This CDR3 is built from 14 residues. The junction had 5 bases not matched to a gene; V was cut back by 6 bases and J by 4 bases. Germline assignment: CDR1 MNHEY and CDR2 SVGAGI.

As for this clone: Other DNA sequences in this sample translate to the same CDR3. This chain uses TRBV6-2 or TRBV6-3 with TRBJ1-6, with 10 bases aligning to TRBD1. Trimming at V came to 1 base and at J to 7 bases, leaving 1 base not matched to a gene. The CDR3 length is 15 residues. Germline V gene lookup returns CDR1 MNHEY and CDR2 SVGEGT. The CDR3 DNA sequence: TGTGCCAGCAGTTACTGGACAGGGGGAAATTCACCCCTCCACTTT. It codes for CASSYWTGGNSPLHF.

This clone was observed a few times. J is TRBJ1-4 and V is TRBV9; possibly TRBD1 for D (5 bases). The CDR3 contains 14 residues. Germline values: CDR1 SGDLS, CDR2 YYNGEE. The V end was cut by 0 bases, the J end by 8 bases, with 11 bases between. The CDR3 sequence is CASSVDGTPEKLFF. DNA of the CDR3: TGTGCCAGCAGCGTAGATGGGACTCCCGAAAAACTGTTTTTT.

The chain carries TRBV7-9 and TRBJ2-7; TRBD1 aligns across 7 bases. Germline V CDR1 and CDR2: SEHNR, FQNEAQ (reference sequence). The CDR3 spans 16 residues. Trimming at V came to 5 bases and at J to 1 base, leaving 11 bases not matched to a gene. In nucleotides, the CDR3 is TGTGCCAGCAGCCCCCTCCCAGGGACAGCGTCCTACGAGCAGTACTTC. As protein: CASSPLPGTASYEQYF.

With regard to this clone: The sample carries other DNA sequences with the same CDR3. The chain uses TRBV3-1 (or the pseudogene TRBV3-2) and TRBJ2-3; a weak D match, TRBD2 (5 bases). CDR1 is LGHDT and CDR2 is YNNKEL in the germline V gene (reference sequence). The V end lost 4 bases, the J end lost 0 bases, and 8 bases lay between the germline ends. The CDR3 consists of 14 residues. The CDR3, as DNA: TGTGCCAGCAGCCCCCGGACTAGCACAGATACGCAGTATTTT. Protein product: CASSPRTSTDTQYF.

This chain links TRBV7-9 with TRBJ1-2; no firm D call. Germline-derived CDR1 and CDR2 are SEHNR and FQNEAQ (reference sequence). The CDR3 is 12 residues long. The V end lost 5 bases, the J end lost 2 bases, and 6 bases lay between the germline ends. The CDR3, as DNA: TGTGCCAGCAGCGTCGAGAACTATGGCTACACCTTC. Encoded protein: CASSVENYGYTF.

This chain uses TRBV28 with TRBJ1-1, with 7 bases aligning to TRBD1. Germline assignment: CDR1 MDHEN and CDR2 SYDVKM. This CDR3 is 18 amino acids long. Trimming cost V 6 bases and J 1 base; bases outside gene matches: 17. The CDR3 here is CASRIAGTALWTNTEAFF. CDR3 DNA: TGTGCCAGCAGAATTGCCGGGACAGCGCTTTGGACGAACACTGAAGCTTTCTTT.

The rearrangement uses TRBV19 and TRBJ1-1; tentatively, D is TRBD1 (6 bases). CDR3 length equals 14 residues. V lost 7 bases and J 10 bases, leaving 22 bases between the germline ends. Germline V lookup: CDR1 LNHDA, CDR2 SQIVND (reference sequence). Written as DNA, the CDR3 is TGTGCCAGTACCCAAGAGGGGGTTGGGAGTGGAGCTTTCTTT. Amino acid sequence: CASTQEGVGSGAFF.

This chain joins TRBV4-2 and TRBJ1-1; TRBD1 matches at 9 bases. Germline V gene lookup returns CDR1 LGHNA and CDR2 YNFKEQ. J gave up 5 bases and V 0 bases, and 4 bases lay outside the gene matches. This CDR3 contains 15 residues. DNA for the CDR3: TGTGCCAGCAGCCAAGACTGGGGACAGGGAACTGAAGCTTTCTTT. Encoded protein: CASSQDWGQGTEAFF.

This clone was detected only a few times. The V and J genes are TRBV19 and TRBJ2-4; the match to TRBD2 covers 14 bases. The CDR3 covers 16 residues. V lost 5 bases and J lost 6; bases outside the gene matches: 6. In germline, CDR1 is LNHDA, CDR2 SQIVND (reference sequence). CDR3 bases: TGTGCCAGTAGTCCCGTCGGGACTAGCGGGGGAAACATTCAGTACTTC. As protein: CASSPVGTSGGNIQYF.

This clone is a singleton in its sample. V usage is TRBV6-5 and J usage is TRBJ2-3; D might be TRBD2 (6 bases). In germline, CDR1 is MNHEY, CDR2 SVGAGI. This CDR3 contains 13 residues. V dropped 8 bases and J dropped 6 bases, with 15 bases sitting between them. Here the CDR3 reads CASGPSDYDTQYF. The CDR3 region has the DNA TGTGCCAGCGGACCTTCGGACTATGATACGCAGTATTTT.

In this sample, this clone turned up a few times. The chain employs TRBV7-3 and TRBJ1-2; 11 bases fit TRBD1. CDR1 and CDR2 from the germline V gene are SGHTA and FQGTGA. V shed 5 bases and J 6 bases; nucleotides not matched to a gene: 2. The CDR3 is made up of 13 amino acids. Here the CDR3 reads CASSRTGGDGYTF. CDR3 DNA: TGTGCCAGCAGCCGGACAGGGGGCGATGGCTACACCTTC.

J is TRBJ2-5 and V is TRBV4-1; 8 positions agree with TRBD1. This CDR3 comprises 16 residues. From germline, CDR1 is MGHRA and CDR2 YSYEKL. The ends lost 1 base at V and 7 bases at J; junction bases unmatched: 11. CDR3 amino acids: CASSQGDRFHMGTQYF. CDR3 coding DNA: TGCGCCAGCAGCCAAGGGGACAGGTTTCACATGGGGACCCAGTACTTC.

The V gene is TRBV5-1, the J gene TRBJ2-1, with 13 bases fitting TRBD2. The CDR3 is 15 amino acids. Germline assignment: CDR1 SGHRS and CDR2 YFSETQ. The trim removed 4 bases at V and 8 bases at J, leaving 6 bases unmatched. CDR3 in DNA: TGCGCCAGCAGCCCACTAGCGGGAGGGAGGGATGAGCAGTTCTTC. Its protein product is CASSPLAGGRDEQFF.

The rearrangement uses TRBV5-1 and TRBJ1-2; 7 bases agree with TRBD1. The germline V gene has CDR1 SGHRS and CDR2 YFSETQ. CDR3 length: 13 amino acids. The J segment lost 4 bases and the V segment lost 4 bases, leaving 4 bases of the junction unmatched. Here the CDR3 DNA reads TGCGCCAGCAGCCCCGGGACAGTCTATGGCTACACCTTC. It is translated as CASSPGTVYGYTF.

This CDR3 reads CSASGGGDGYTF. In nucleotides, the CDR3 is TGCAGCGCGAGCGGAGGGGGGGATGGCTACACCTTC. The rearrangement uses TRBV29-1 and TRBJ1-2, with D maybe TRBD1 (6 bases). The CDR3 runs 12 residues. Germline V gene sequence: CDR1 SQVTM, CDR2 ANQGSEA. V lost 7 bases and J lost 6, with 15 bases in between.

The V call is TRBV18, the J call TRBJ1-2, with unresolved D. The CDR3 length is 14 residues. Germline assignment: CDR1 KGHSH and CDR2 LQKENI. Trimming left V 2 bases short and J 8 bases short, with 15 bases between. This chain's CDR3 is CASSPEMNSRGYTF. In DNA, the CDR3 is TGTGCCAGCTCACCAGAGATGAACAGCCGCGGCTACACCTTC.

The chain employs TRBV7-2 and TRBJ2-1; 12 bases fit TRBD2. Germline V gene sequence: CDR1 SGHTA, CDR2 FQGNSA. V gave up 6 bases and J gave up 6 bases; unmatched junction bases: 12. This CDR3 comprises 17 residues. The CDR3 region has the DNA TGTGCCAGCAGAAATGGACTAGCGGGAAAACGCCCCAATGAGCAGTTCTTC. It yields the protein CASRNGLAGKRPNEQFF.